The clone carrying this T cell receptor beta chain was found many times. This specimen comes from a study of early T cells in non-severe SARS-CoV-2 infection. Per the germline V gene, CDR1 is SEHNR and CDR2 is FQNEAQ (reference sequence). There are 12 residues in the CDR3. V was shortened by 4 bases and J by 7 bases, with 8 bases between the two germline ends. Individual cDNA molecules were tagged with unique molecular identifiers, the study reported. Each CDR3 protein is one row after TCRdb ran MiXCR on the 5' RACE reads. Of roughly 26,000 distinct CDR3 sequences listed, approximately 4.1% are singletons.

The specimen was whole blood. The chain uses TRBV7-9 and TRBJ2-1; D unclear. The receptor comes from an adult who was a healthcare worker with PCR-confirmed SARS-CoV-2 infection or an uninfected control (not recorded which). The DNA of the CDR3 is TGTGCCAGCAGCTGGACCGGTAATGAGCAGTTCTTC. It encodes CASSWTGNEQFF.